The 6 T cell receptor beta chains below were found in one sample sequenced in a study of T cells expressing NK-cell markers. TCRdb re-analyzed the 5' RACE reads; it lists each CDR3 protein once, without DNA. This repertoire includes 150,000 or so distinct CDR3 sequences. The sequencing input was blood T cells: a sorted CD56 or NKG2C T cell subset, CD4+ or CD8+ T cells, or bulk PBMC T cells (not recorded which). Receptor source: a woman between 50 and 59 years old in good health.

The chain's CDR3 is CASSPSAGVIFGELFF. The chain has TRBV7-9 and TRBJ2-2; TCRdb gives TRBD2 as the D gene, but with no DNA this cannot be confirmed. The CDR3 covers 16 residues. CDR1 SEHNR and CDR2 FQNEAQ come from the germline V gene (reference sequence). The complete variable domain, with remaining parts taken from reference TRBV7-9 and TRBJ2-2, reads DTGVSQNPRHKITKRGQNVTFRCDPISEHNRLYWYRQTLGQGPEFLTYFQNEAQLEKSRLLSDRFSAERPKGSFSTLEIQRTEQGDSAMYLCASSPSAGVIFGELFFGEGSRLTVL.

The chain is built from TRBV5-6 and TRBJ2-1. The CDR3 totals 13 residues. Germline V CDR1 and CDR2: SGHDT, YYEEEE. CDR3 in amino acids: CASSLTGYNEQFF. The complete variable domain, with remaining parts taken from reference TRBV5-6 and TRBJ2-1, reads DAGVTQSPTHLIKTRGQQVTLRCSPKSGHDTVSWYQQALGQGPQFIFQYYEEEERQRGNFPDRFSGHQFPNYSSELNVNALLLGDSALYLCASSLTGYNEQFFGPGTRLTVL.

The rearrangement uses TRBV10-3 and TRBJ2-3; the D call of TRBD2 rests on TCRdb alone, since no DNA is present to check it. The CDR3 is 18 amino acids. CDR1 is ENHRY, CDR2 SYGVKD, per germline. Here the CDR3 reads CAIRRGLAGVDSTDTQYF.

V is TRBV7-9 and J is TRBJ2-1; checking the TCRdb D call of TRBD1 is not possible without DNA. The CDR3 covers 14 residues. Germline CDR1 is SEHNR and CDR2 is FQNEAQ (reference sequence). The CDR3 reads CASSPRTGIDEQFF.

V gene TRBV20-1 combines with J gene TRBJ2-3; TCRdb reports TRBD2, a call that lacks DNA to check it against. The CDR3 is 14 amino acids. CDR1 is DFQATT, CDR2 SNEGSKA, per germline (reference sequence). CDR3 residues: CSARSPREADTQYF.

J is TRBJ2-4 and V is TRBV4-1; TCRdb's assignment of TRBD2 cannot be checked, as there is no DNA. This CDR3 spans 14 amino acids. Germline CDR1 and CDR2: MGHRA and YSYEKL. The CDR3 loop is CASSPQTSGDIQYF.